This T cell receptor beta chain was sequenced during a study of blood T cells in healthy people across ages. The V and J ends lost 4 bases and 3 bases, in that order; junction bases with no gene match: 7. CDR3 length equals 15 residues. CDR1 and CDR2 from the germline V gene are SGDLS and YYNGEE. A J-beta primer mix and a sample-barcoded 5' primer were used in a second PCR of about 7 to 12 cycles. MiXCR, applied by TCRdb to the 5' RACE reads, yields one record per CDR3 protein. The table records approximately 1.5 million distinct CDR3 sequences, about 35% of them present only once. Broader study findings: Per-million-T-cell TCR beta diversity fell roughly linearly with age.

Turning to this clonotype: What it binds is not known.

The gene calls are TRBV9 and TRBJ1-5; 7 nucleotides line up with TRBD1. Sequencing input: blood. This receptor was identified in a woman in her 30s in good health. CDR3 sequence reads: CASSTGDSDNQPQHF. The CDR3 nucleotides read TGTGCCAGCAGCACGGGGGACAGCGACAATCAGCCCCAGCATTTT.